This T cell receptor beta chain stems from a study of T cells in women clearing cervical HPV infection. Study in general: Control women cleared a single incident HPV16 infection within 12 months. Blood came at first lesion visit for cases, post-clearance for controls.

immunoSEQ multiplex PCR used an average of about 1,200 ng genomic DNA. TCRdb's copy holds only in-frame clones and misses some; the assay was immunoSEQ multiplex PCR. Across some 16,000 clones, the top ten clones capture roughly 10% of the sample. Notes on the study in general: CIN3+ cases had significantly higher TCR repertoire richness than controls, but evenness did not differ.

Germline CDR1 and CDR2: SGHAT and FQDESV (reference sequence). This CDR3 is 15 amino acids long. Deletions cut 5 bases from V and 4 bases from J, with 15 bases between. About this clone itself: Its target is not known. With the read ending 3 residues before the CDR3 end, the germline J gene is used to fill in that end.

This rearrangement joins TRBV11-1 to TRBJ2-1; D is possibly TRBD2 (5 bases). The clonotype was recovered from a woman between 18 and 75 years old with a cervical HPV16 infection that either progressed to CIN3+ or cleared (not recorded which). Sequenced input: blood buffy coat. The DNA read from the CDR3 is TGTGCCAGCAGCCTGGCCCTAGCCCAATACAATGAG. This sequence encodes CASSLALAQYNE. In full, the CDR3 reads CASSLALAQYNEQFF.